The present T cell receptor beta chain was sequenced within a study of glioma-infiltrating T cells. Overall study context: Low-grade gliomas were grade II; glioblastomas were grade IV at initial diagnosis. Sequencing aimed for 4.5- to 10-fold coverage of about a million peripheral T cells. Regarding the study as a whole: Shared blood CDR3 signature motifs marked patients with low tissue-blood divergence. Tissue-blood divergence was below expectation in non-neoplastic patients, above in gliomas.

Points on this clonotype: Its antigen is still unknown.

TCR alpha and beta CDR3 regions were amplified from RNA using iRepertoire nested multiplex PCR. TCRdb re-derived calls from the multiplex PCR reads in MiXCR, one entry per CDR3 protein. The sample lists more than 350,000 distinct CDR3 sequences, roughly two fifths occurring once. The germline CDR1 and CDR2 sequences are MGHRA and YSYEKL. The CDR3 runs to 15 residues. Trimming removed 6 bases at V and 5 bases at J, with 16 bases between. Specimen: glioma tissue, nonneoplastic brain tissue, or PBMCs (not recorded which). The chain recombines TRBV4-1 with TRBJ2-2; possible D gene TRBD1, 6 bases. This receptor was identified in a human donor with low-grade glioma or glioblastoma, undergoing nonglioma brain surgery, or in good health (not recorded which). The CDR3 reads CASRGQGRGTGELFF. The CDR3 DNA is TGCGCCAGCAGGGGGCAGGGGCGTGGGACCGGGGAGCTGTTTTTT.